Listed here are 14 T cell receptor beta chains from one sample, sequenced in a study of T cells in Graves' hyperthyroidism and ophthalmopathy (dated 2019 in TCRdb). The method behind the library was multiplex PCR. The sequencing machine was an Illumina HiSeq 2000. TCR beta CDR3 regions were amplified from RNA transcripts. The TCR CDR3 was subjected to a first round of RT-PCR using the HTBI primer set and the Qiagen OneStep RT-PCR kit. Clones were called with MiXCR by TCRdb after fastp trimmed the public reads at Q25, and only in-frame beta chains were retained. Every entry covers one CDR3 protein and lists the most common genes and DNA from its rows. Across this sample there are nearly 750,000 distinct CDR3 sequences, with approximately 40% seen only once. The top ten constitute around 30% of the sample. The specimen was blood. The receptors come from a woman in her forties with Graves' hyperthyroidism.

The chain has TRBV19 and TRBJ2-7; TRBD2 might be the D (6 bases). This CDR3 region has 14 residues. Trimming shortened V by 5 bases and J by 4 bases, and 15 bases separated the two germline ends. CDR1 is LNHDA and CDR2 is SQIVND in the germline V gene (reference sequence). The CDR3 region has the DNA TGTGCCAGTAGTGACGGGAGCTTTGGGTACGAGCAGTACTTC. Protein sequence: CASSDGSFGYEQYF.

V is TRBV7-2 and J is TRBJ1-5; perhaps TRBD1 as D (5 bases). The germline gives CDR1 SGHTA, CDR2 FQGNSA. V shed 5 bases and J shed 3 bases, with 14 bases lying between them. The CDR3 is 15 residues long. The CDR3 DNA follows: TGTGCCAGCAGCCAAGATGAGGGGAACAATCAGCCCCAGCATTTT. Its protein is CASSQDEGNNQPQHF.

V is TRBV11-2 and J is TRBJ2-7, with a weak D call TRBD2 (7 bases). Germline V CDR1 and CDR2: SGHAT, FQNNGV. V was cut by 2 bases and J by 5 bases, with 13 bases left in between. The CDR3 totals 14 residues. The CDR3 DNA reads TGTGCCAGCAGCTTATATGGGGGGGCGGACGAGCAGTACTTC. This gives the protein CASSLYGGADEQYF.

In this sample, this clonotype turned up many times. The rearrangement uses TRBV29-1 and TRBJ2-2; TRBD1 matches 9 bases. The germline V gene encodes CDR1 SQVTM and CDR2 ANQGSEA. The V and J ends lost 4 bases and 5 bases, in that order; junction bases with no gene match: 5. The CDR3 contains 14 residues. CDR3 bases: TGCAGCGTTGTGGGGACAGGGACGACCGGGGAGCTGTTTTTT. Translation gives CSVVGTGTTGELFF.

This chain links TRBV29-1 with TRBJ1-3; D might be TRBD1 (6 bases). CDR1 is SQVTM and CDR2 is ANQGSEA in the germline V gene. The CDR3 is made up of 14 amino acids. The CDR3 protein is CSYSDSRFGNTIYF. The CDR3 DNA is TGCAGTTACTCGGACAGCCGTTTCGGAAACACCATATATTTT. Variable domain in full (rest from reference TRBV29-1 and TRBJ1-3): SAVISQKPSRDICQRGTSLTIQCQVDSQVTMMFWYRQQPGQSLTLIATANQGSEATYESGFVIDKFPISRPNLTFSTLTVSNMSPEDSSIYLCSYSDSRFGNTIYFGEGSWLTVV.

The CDR3, as DNA: TGTGCCAGCGAGCGGGAGGGCCCTAATACGCAGTATTTT. It specifies CASEREGPNTQYF. V gene TRBV2 combines with J gene TRBJ2-3; 10 positions match TRBD2. The CDR3 runs 13 residues. V shed 8 bases, J shed 7 bases, and the junction held 6 bases outside the gene matches. The V gene's germline CDR1 is SNHLY and CDR2 FYNNEI.

The count of this clonotype is one. The chain employs TRBV6-5 and TRBJ1-1; a weak D match, TRBD1 (5 bases). With 6 bases removed from V and 6 bases from J, the gap between germline ends came to 8 bases. The CDR3 has 11 amino acids. Germline CDR1 is MNHEY and CDR2 is SVGAGI. As DNA, the CDR3 is TGTGCCAGCAGGGGGGATCCTGAAGCTTTCTTT. It is translated as CASRGDPEAFF.

This clonotype was recorded many times. V gene TRBV10-3 combines with J gene TRBJ2-7, with 9 bases matching TRBD1. V gave up 7 bases and J gave up 3 bases; unmatched junction bases: 7. The CDR3 spans 14 residues. Germline loops: CDR1 ENHRY, CDR2 SYGVKD. CDR3 DNA sequence: TGTGCCATCAAGACCGGGACAGGGAGCTACGAGCAGTACTTC. The encoded protein is CAIKTGTGSYEQYF.

For this clonotype: A much larger clone differs by one base, so this may be a read error. J is TRBJ2-7 and V is TRBV11-2; TRBD1 matches 9 bases. With V trimmed by 5 bases and J by 3 bases, 5 bases remained unmatched. The CDR3 is 14 amino acids. CDR1 and CDR2 (germline): SGHAT, FQNNGV. Here the CDR3 DNA reads TGTGCCAGCAGCACGGACAGGGGAAGCTACGAGCAGTACTTC. Protein sequence: CASSTDRGSYEQYF.

The chain carries TRBV28 and TRBJ2-7; D remains ambiguous. V was cut by 4 bases and J by 2 bases, with 15 bases left in between. The germline V gene encodes CDR1 MDHEN and CDR2 SYDVKM. There are 15 residues in the CDR3. The CDR3: CASSSRTQGPYEQYF. The CDR3 DNA is TGTGCCAGCAGTTCCCGGACCCAAGGCCCCTACGAGCAGTACTTC. Combining the CDR3 with reference TRBV28 and TRBJ2-7 gives the whole variable domain DVKVTQSSRYLVKRTGEKVFLECVQDMDHENMFWYRQDPGLGLRLIYFSYDVKMKEKGDIPEGYSVSREKKERFSLILESASTNQTSMYLCASSSRTQGPYEQYFGPGTRLTVT.

This clonotype was picked up a small number of times. V usage is TRBV20-1 and J usage is TRBJ2-7; 10 bases line up with TRBD2. This CDR3 spans 15 amino acids. V was pared by 3 bases and J by 6 bases, with 11 bases of the junction left unmatched. CDR1 is DFQATT, CDR2 SNEGSKA, per germline (reference sequence). This CDR3 reads CSASGAGGPGGEQYF. The CDR3 DNA is TGCAGTGCTAGTGGAGCGGGAGGGCCTGGCGGCGAGCAGTACTTC.

The chain employs TRBV7-9 and TRBJ2-7; possibly TRBD1 for D (6 bases). Trimming stripped 3 bases from V and 3 bases from J, with 18 bases between. CDR1 and CDR2 (germline): SEHNR, FQNEAQ (reference sequence). CDR3 length equals 16 residues. The CDR3 loop is CASSFYPRQALYEQYF. CDR3 DNA sequence: TGTGCCAGCAGCTTCTACCCTCGACAGGCCCTCTACGAGCAGTACTTC.

The chain couples TRBV19 to TRBJ1-5; 11 nucleotides match TRBD1. The V and J ends lost 8 bases and 1 base, in that order; junction bases with no gene match: 1. This CDR3 is 14 amino acids long. Germline CDR1 and CDR2: LNHDA and SQIVND (reference sequence). CDR3 residues: CASGQGASNQPQHF. The CDR3 nucleotides read TGTGCCAGTGGACAGGGGGCGAGCAATCAGCCCCAGCATTTT.

This clonotype has only a few counts. The V call is TRBV19, the J call TRBJ2-7; the match to TRBD2 covers 8 bases. The V gene's germline CDR1 is LNHDA and CDR2 SQIVND (reference sequence). Germline trimming cut 7 bases from V and 2 bases from J; bases unmatched to any gene: 10. The CDR3 has 15 amino acids. CDR3 nucleotide sequence: TGTGCCAGTACACGGGCGGGAGGTCCCACCTACGAGCAGTACTTC. Its protein product is CASTRAGGPTYEQYF.